These 20 T cell receptor beta chains originate from one sample sequenced in a study of T cell responses to AZD1222 COVID-19 vaccine. The data were produced by immunoSEQ multiplex PCR, yet TCRdb's version contains in-frame clones alone and is incomplete. The repertoire consists of fewer than 200,000 clones, with about 92% occurring once and the leading ten covering 1% to 1.5%. The sequencing used peripheral blood, collected on day 0 of AZD1222 vaccination. Receptors were obtained from an adult in good health.

V gene TRBV4-3 combines with J gene TRBJ2-1; D ambiguous. Deletions cut 0 bases from V and 0 bases from J, with 12 bases between. Germline CDR1 and CDR2: LGHNA and YSLEER. This CDR3 contains 17 residues. The CDR3 region has the DNA TGCGCCAGCAGCCAAGACTGGAAACCTAGCTCCTACAATGAGCAGTTCTTC. It encodes CASSQDWKPSSYNEQFF.

The V call is TRBV12-3 or TRBV12-4, the J call TRBJ1-4, with D unclear. This CDR3 spans 12 amino acids. The V gene lost 3 bases and the J gene lost 8 bases, with 7 bases spanning the gap. This CDR3 reads CASSLLQEKLFF. CDR3 nucleotide sequence: TGTGCCAGCAGTTTGTTACAGGAAAAACTGTTTTTT.

J is TRBJ1-1 and V is TRBV19; TRBD1 agrees at 8 bases. V dropped 4 bases and J dropped 11; count of bases not matched to a gene: 9. The CDR3 spans 13 residues. Germline V lookup: CDR1 LNHDA, CDR2 SQIVND (reference sequence). CDR3 DNA sequence: TGTGCCAGTAGTAACAACAGGGGGATAGAGGCTTTCTTT. It is translated as CASSNNRGIEAFF.

The chain employs TRBV28 and TRBJ1-1, with D unresolved. Germline CDR1 MDHEN, CDR2 SYDVKM. The CDR3 extends over 12 amino acids. Trimming took off 7 bases at V and 7 bases at J, with 13 bases between the two ends. Here the CDR3 reads CASKGLTVEAFF. The CDR3 DNA follows: TGTGCCAGCAAAGGGTTGACGGTTGAAGCTTTCTTT.

This clone was found once. V is TRBV5-8 and J is TRBJ1-1; D remains ambiguous. V dropped 1 base and J dropped 0 bases, with 10 bases sitting between them. Germline CDR1 and CDR2: SGHTS and YDEGEE. The length of the CDR3 is 15 residues. CDR3 loop: CASSLSPTMNTEAFF. The CDR3 DNA follows: TGTGCCAGCAGCTTGAGTCCGACCATGAACACTGAAGCTTTCTTT.

This rearrangement joins TRBV3-1 (or the pseudogene TRBV3-2) to TRBJ1-3; D is unresolved. CDR3 length: 15 amino acids. Trimming left V 1 base short and J 4 bases short, with 11 bases between. Germline V gene sequence: CDR1 LGHDT, CDR2 YNNKEL (reference sequence). DNA for the CDR3: TGTGCCAGCAGCCAAGTAGAAGGGTACGGAAACACCATATATTTT. This translates into CASSQVEGYGNTIYF.

This clone was observed a few times. This chain joins TRBV5-1 and TRBJ1-1, with TRBD1 matching 9 bases. Germline values: CDR1 SGHRS, CDR2 YFSETQ. The ends lost 4 bases at V and 8 bases at J; junction bases unmatched: 15. The CDR3 contains 16 residues. The chain's CDR3 is CASSATPTGTGLEAFF. The DNA for the CDR3 is TGCGCCAGCAGCGCGACCCCGACCGGGACAGGGTTGGAAGCTTTCTTT.

As to this clone: The sample carries other DNA sequences with the same CDR3. This chain links TRBV9 with TRBJ1-5, with D hard to call. The germline V gene encodes CDR1 SGDLS and CDR2 YYNGEE. The CDR3 has 14 amino acids. Trimming removed 0 bases from V and 0 bases from J, with 4 bases in between. The CDR3 spells CASSVGVSNQPQHF. The CDR3 DNA is TGTGCCAGCAGCGTAGGAGTTAGCAATCAGCCCCAGCATTTT.

V usage is TRBV14 and J usage is TRBJ2-1; D gene uncertain. V dropped 4 bases and J dropped 5 bases, with 6 bases sitting between them. Germline CDR1 is SGHDN and CDR2 is FVKESK. The length of the CDR3 is 12 residues. The CDR3 is CASSRDNNEQFF. Written as DNA, the CDR3 is TGTGCCAGCAGCCGTGATAACAATGAGCAGTTCTTC.

J is TRBJ2-5 and V is TRBV7-2; D could derive from TRBD1 or TRBD2 (6 bases each). Germline lookup yields CDR1 SGHTA and CDR2 FQGNSA. This CDR3 is built from 13 residues. Trimming shortened V by 3 bases and J by 4 bases, and 9 bases separated the two germline ends. CDR3 sequence reads: CASSFGGTETQYF. CDR3 sequence (DNA): TGTGCCAGCAGCTTCGGGGGCACAGAGACCCAGTACTTC.

This clone was counted between two and nine times. The chain combines TRBV19 with TRBJ2-5, with 8 bases aligning to TRBD1. The CDR3 is made up of 14 amino acids. V gave up 3 bases and J gave up 5 bases; unmatched junction bases: 5. Germline CDR1 reads LNHDA; CDR2 reads SQIVND (reference sequence). DNA of the CDR3: TGTGCCAGTAGTATGGGCCAGGGGGCGGAGACCCAGTACTTC. Translated, it gives CASSMGQGAETQYF.

This clone was recorded only once. Written as DNA, the CDR3 is TGTGCCAGCAGCGGTTATACGCAGTATTTT. Its protein is CASSGYTQYF. This chain links TRBV11-2 with TRBJ2-3; no reliable D call. The CDR3 loop spans 10 amino acids. In germline, CDR1 is SGHAT, CDR2 FQNNGV. Trimming pared 5 bases from V and 7 bases from J, leaving 4 bases between. Full variable domain (rest looked up from reference TRBV11-2 and TRBJ2-3): EAGVAQSPRYKIIEKRQSVAFWCNPISGHATLYWYQQILGQGPKLLIQFQNNGVVDDSQLPKDRFSAERLKGVDSTLKIQPAKLEDSAVYLCASSGYTQYFGPGTRLTVL.

The rearrangement joins TRBV5-1 to TRBJ2-6; no clear D gene. Trimming removed 2 bases at V and 4 bases at J, with 19 bases between. CDR3 length: 18 amino acids. Per the germline V gene, CDR1 is SGHRS and CDR2 is YFSETQ. The CDR3 nucleotides read TGCGCCAGCAGCTTACCCCGGACGCCCCGTACCGGGGCCAACGTCCTGACTTTC. Translating it yields CASSLPRTPRTGANVLTF. The full variable domain, completed using reference TRBV5-1 and TRBJ2-6, is KAGVTQTPRYLIKTRGQQVTLSCSPISGHRSVSWYQQTPGQGLQFLFEYFSETQRNKGNFPGRFSGRQFSNSRSEMNVSTLELGDSALYLCASSLPRTPRTGANVLTFGAGSRLTVL.

This CDR3 is CASSLFPAGGEVEQYF. CDR3 nucleotide sequence: TGCGCCAGCAGCTTGTTCCCGGCAGGGGGTGAGGTCGAGCAGTACTTC. The chain recombines TRBV5-1 with TRBJ2-7; 7 nucleotides match TRBD1. Germline-derived CDR1 and CDR2 are SGHRS and YFSETQ. The CDR3 spans 16 residues. J lost 6 bases, V lost 1 base, and 13 bases had no gene match.

Details on this clone: This specimen includes other DNA sequences encoding the same CDR3. The chain uses TRBV12-3 or TRBV12-4 and TRBJ2-7; D gene unclear. CDR3 length equals 12 residues. Deletions cut 6 bases from V and 2 bases from J, with 8 bases between. CDR3 residues: CASSFGPYEQYF. The DNA of the CDR3 is TGTGCCAGCAGCTTCGGACCCTACGAGCAGTACTTC.

This clone was picked up one time. The genes are TRBV6-1 and TRBJ1-2; D unclear. This CDR3 has 14 residues. Trimming pared 1 base from V and 11 bases from J, leaving 17 bases between. Per germline, CDR1 MNHNS and CDR2 SASEGT. The CDR3 protein is CASSEGGEPLGYTF. In DNA form, the CDR3 reads TGTGCCAGCAGTGAAGGTGGGGAACCGTTGGGGTACACCTTC.

This clone was counted between two and nine times. This chain joins TRBV14 and TRBJ2-5, with D perhaps TRBD1 (6 bases). The germline gives CDR1 SGHDN, CDR2 FVKESK. CDR3 length: 16 amino acids. The ends were cut back, 6 bases at V and 5 bases at J, with 22 bases in the middle. CDR3 DNA sequence: TGTGCCAGCAGTCCCCTGGCTGGGGGCAACGTCGAGACCCAGTACTTC. It codes for CASSPLAGGNVETQYF.

The chain carries TRBV10-1 and TRBJ2-7; possibly TRBD1 for D (5 bases). In germline, CDR1 is WNHNN, CDR2 SYGVQD (reference sequence). This CDR3 has 14 residues. Between the trimmed V and J ends, which lost 0 bases and 2 bases, there was a span of 8 bases. CDR3 protein: CASSESVGAYEQYF. Here the CDR3 DNA reads TGCGCCAGCAGTGAGTCGGTAGGGGCCTACGAGCAGTACTTC.

The chain employs TRBV5-1 and TRBJ1-6; TRBD1 matches 10 bases. Germline trimming cut 1 base from V and 8 bases from J; bases unmatched to any gene: 9. Germline lookup yields CDR1 SGHRS and CDR2 YFSETQ. The CDR3 is 17 amino acids. CDR3 bases: TGCGCCAGCAGCTTGTACGCGGGACAGGGGAATTATTCACCCCTCCACTTT. Protein product: CASSLYAGQGNYSPLHF.

This chain connects TRBV18 to TRBJ2-1; 8 bases are a match to TRBD1. The V segment lost 0 bases and the J segment 7 bases; nucleotides outside the gene matches: 5. Germline-derived CDR1 and CDR2 are KGHSH and LQKENI. This CDR3 is built from 15 residues. CDR3: CASSPPQGAWNEQFF. CDR3 in DNA: TGTGCCAGCTCACCACCGCAGGGGGCTTGGAATGAGCAGTTCTTC.